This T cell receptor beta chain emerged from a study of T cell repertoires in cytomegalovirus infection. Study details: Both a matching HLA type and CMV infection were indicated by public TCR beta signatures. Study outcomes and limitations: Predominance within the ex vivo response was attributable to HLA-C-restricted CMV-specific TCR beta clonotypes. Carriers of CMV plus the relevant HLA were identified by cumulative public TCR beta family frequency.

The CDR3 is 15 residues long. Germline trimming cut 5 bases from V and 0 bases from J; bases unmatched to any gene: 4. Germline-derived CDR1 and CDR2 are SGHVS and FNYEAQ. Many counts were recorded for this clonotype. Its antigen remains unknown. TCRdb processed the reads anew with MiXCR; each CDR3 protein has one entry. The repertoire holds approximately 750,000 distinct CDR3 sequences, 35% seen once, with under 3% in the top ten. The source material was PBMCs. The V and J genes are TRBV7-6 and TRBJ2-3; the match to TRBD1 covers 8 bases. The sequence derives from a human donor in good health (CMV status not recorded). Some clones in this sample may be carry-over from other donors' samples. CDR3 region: CASSTGTGSTDTQYF. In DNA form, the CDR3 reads TGTGCCAGCAGCACGGGGACAGGTAGCACAGATACGCAGTATTTT.